This entry lists 7 T cell receptor beta chains sequenced from one sample in a study of cytomegalovirus exposure and HLA in healthy donors. The primer mix had 60 Vbeta and 13 Jbeta primers. Profiling relied on immunoSEQ multiplex PCR, and the TCRdb table lists in-frame clones only, not all of them. The data show around 95,000 clones, about four fifths seen once. Sequencing was performed on PBMCs. These receptors all stem from a woman between 40 and 55 years old in good health and CMV-seropositive.

The chain is built from TRBV5-1 and TRBJ2-7; D possibly corresponds to TRBD1 (6 bases). The CDR3 runs 14 residues. Trimming removed 4 bases at V and 0 bases at J, with 11 bases between. Germline lookup yields CDR1 SGHRS and CDR2 YFSETQ. For the CDR3, the DNA is TGCGCCAGCAGCCTCACGACAGGCTCCTACGAGCAGTACTTC. Translation gives CASSLTTGSYEQYF.

The chain links TRBV29-1 to TRBJ1-1; perhaps TRBD1 as D (6 bases). The CDR3 sequence is 13 residues long. CDR1 SQVTM and CDR2 ANQGSEA come from the germline V gene. This chain's CDR3 is CTKMGASNTEAFF. CDR3 coding DNA: TGCACGAAAATGGGGGCTTCGAACACTGAAGCTTTCTTT.

V and J are TRBV25-1 and TRBJ2-2, with 9 bases fitting TRBD1. The CDR3 has 15 residues. Germline V gene lookup returns CDR1 MGHDK and CDR2 SYGVNS. V trimming: 4 bases; J trimming: 7 bases; junction bases outside the gene matches: 7. Here the CDR3 reads CASSGRQGVIGELFF. The DNA of the CDR3 is TGTGCCAGCAGTGGGCGACAGGGGGTGATCGGGGAGCTGTTTTTT.

The CDR3, as DNA: TGCAGCGCTGGGACAGGGATCGACTACGAGCAGTACTTC. This translates into CSAGTGIDYEQYF. The chain employs TRBV29-1 and TRBJ2-7, with 9 bases fitting TRBD1. The CDR3 totals 13 residues. With V trimmed by 7 bases and J by 3 bases, 7 bases remained unmatched. Per the germline V gene, CDR1 is SQVTM and CDR2 is ANQGSEA.

This clone appeared once. The J gene is TRBJ1-5, the V gene TRBV29-1, with TRBD1 matching over 9 bases. Unmatched junction bases numbered 8, after V lost 7 bases and J lost 4 bases. This CDR3 contains 14 residues. CDR1 is SQVTM, CDR2 ANQGSEA, per germline. The CDR3 protein is CSALTGGGNQPQHF. The CDR3 DNA is TGCAGCGCCTTGACAGGGGGGGGAAATCAGCCCCAGCATTTT.

This sequence joins TRBV2 and TRBJ2-6, with 7 bases that match TRBD1. V shed 7 bases and J 0 bases; nucleotides not matched to a gene: 3. CDR1 is SNHLY, CDR2 FYNNEI, per germline. The CDR3 length is 15 residues. The CDR3 loop is CASMNRGSGANVLTF. The CDR3 DNA reads TGTGCCAGCATGAACAGGGGCTCTGGGGCCAACGTCCTGACTTTC.

The chain employs TRBV2 and TRBJ2-5; D perhaps matches TRBD2 (6 bases). This CDR3 region has 11 residues. Germline CDR1 is SNHLY and CDR2 is FYNNEI. The V and J ends lost 7 bases and 5 bases respectively, with 8 bases between them. Here the CDR3 reads CASTGRETQYF. In nucleotides, the CDR3 is TGTGCCAGCACAGGGAGGGAGACCCAGTACTTC.